This T cell receptor beta chain was documented in a study of blood T cell repertoires in COVID-19 (dated by TCRdb to 2018 to 2020). Context from the whole study: Collaborator samples came from the United States, Italy and Spain and covered acute and convalescent phases of COVID-19. The sample metadata nearly always contained a de-identified subject ID, COVID-19 status, age in years and sex. Where HLA class I and class II types were available, the types were taken from metadata supplied by the sample provider, not from assay-based typing. The prospective study material was composed of cDNA or gDNA derived from T cells, B-cell-depleted T cells, or PBMCs. The dataset comprised deeply sampled blood TCRbeta repertoires from subjects exposed to, actively infected with, or recovered from COVID-19. The repertoires were released in a freely available public database intended as a resource for research on the immune response to SARS-CoV-2. Samples came from the ongoing ImmuneRACE study (first 160 participants) plus 1,254 subjects from 6 global collaborators. Results the study describes overall, beyond this receptor: How much clinical and demographic metadata was included differed by source and by participant, and the metadata was provided uncurated.

TCRbeta CDR3 regions were amplified from genomic DNA by means of the immunoSEQ Assay, a bias-controlled multiplex PCR. Concerning the study's data processing: Within the assay, amplification of reference gene primers was used to estimate how many nucleated cells each sample contained. To quantify the absolute abundance of each unique TCRbeta CDR3 rearrangement, sequence reads were collapsed and filtered. For each sample, productive Simpson clonality was calculated as the square root of Simpson's diversity index over productive rearrangements. TCRdb re-hosts the immuneACCESS table, in-frame sequences only. Its copies lack some clones; in the studies checked, an unresolved V gene accounts for under half of them, and the cause for the rest is not known. That table supplies the V and J calls and clone size; D and trimming were determined from the DNA. Recorded for this sample are around 200,000 clones; about 88% of them occurred a single time. In total, the top ten clones hold around 1.1% of the sample.

Regarding this clone: The antigen it recognizes is unknown. No much larger clone exists at a distance of one base, and base qualities are not known.

Each collaborating institution followed its own protocols to collect whole blood in K2EDTA tubes. Collaborator samples were shipped for TCRbeta analysis as frozen whole blood, isolated PBMCs, or DNA extracted from either sample type. V is cut back by 0 bases and J by 3 bases, with 2 bases in the junction unmatched. The CDR3 has 15 amino acids, counting the end cysteine and phenylalanine. The entry retains the CDR3 DNA only, 45 bases that are in frame from base 1. The germline V gene (reference sequence) provides CDR1 SGHNT and CDR2 YYREEE. This TCR came from a man aged 30 to 45 with acute or convalescent COVID-19. The sequenced sample consisted of peripheral blood. This chain joins TRBV5-4 to TRBJ1-1, with 10 bases matching TRBD1. The nucleotides read TGTGCCAGCAGCTTGGCGGACAGGGGGTACACTGAAGCTTTCTTT. It specifies CASSLADRGYTEAFF.